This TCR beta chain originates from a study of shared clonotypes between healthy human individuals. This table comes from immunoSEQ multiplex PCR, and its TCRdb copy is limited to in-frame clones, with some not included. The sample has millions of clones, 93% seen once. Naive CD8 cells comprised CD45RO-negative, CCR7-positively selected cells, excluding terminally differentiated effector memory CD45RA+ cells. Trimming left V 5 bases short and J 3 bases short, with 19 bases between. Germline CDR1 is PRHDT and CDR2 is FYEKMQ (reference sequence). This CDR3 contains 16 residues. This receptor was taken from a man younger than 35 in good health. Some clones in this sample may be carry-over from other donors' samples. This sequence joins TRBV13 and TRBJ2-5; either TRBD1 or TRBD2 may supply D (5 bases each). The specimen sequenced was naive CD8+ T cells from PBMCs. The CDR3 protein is CASSVPGTQIEETQYF. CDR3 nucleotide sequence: TGTGCCAGCAGCGTCCCAGGGACCCAGATTGAAGAGACCCAGTACTTC.